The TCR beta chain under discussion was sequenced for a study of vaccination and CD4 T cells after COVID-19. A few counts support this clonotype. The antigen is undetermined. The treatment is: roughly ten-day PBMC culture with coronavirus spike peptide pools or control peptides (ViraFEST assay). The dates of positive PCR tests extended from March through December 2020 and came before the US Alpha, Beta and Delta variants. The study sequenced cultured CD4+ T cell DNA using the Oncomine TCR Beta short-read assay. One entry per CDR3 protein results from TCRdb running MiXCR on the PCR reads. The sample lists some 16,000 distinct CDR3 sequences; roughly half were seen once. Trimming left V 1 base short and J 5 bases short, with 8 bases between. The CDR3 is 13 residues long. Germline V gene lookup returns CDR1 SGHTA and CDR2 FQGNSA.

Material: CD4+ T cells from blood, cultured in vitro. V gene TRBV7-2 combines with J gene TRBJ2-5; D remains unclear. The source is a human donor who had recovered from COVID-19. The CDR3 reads CASSLGGLETQYF. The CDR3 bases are TGTGCCAGCAGCTTAGGTGGGTTGGAGACCCAGTACTTC. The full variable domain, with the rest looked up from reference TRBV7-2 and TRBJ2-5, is GAGVSQSPSNKVTEKGKDVELRCDPISGHTALYWYRQSLGQGLEFLIYFQGNSAPDKSGLPSDRFSAERTGGSVSTLTIQRTQQEDSAVYLCASSLGGLETQYFGPGTRLLVL.